These T cell receptor beta chains were read from a single sample in a study of blood T cell repertoires in COVID-19. The table came from immunoSEQ multiplex PCR; TCRdb's copy has only in-frame clones and leaves some out. The table has some 200,000 clones, approximately 85% seen once; the top ten hold about 2.4%. The specimen was peripheral blood. The receptors come from a woman in her sixties or seventies with COVID-19, enrolled during active disease. The CDR3 runs from the conserved cysteine through the conserved F or W. D genes are given only for firm matches. Only part of the rows carry a size: once, few, many, or a class if the clone is expanded.

-,-,TRBV5-6,TRBJ2-7,CASSADNEQYF,TGTGCCAGCAGCGCGGACAACGAGCAGTACTTC
-,-,TRBV7-6,TRBJ1-1,CASSLLGTSREVAFF,TGTGCCAGCAGCTTACTTGGGACTTCAAGGGAGGTAGCTTTCTTT
-,-,TRBV7-2,TRBJ2-7,CASRREYEQYF,TGTGCCAGCAGGAGAGAGTACGAGCAGTACTTC
TRBD2,-,TRBV9,TRBJ2-1,CASSATGTSGDNEQFF,TGTGCCAGCAGCGCGACCGGGACTAGCGGTGACAATGAGCAGTTCTTC
TRBD1,-,TRBV7-2,TRBJ1-6,CASTFQGGSPLHF,TGTGCCAGCACCTTTCAAGGGGGCTCACCCCTCCACTTT
TRBD1,once,TRBV19,TRBJ1-4,CASKSRDRGITNEKLFF,TGTGCCAGTAAATCGCGGGACAGGGGGATAACTAATGAAAAACTGTTTTTT
-,-,TRBV12-3/TRBV12-4,TRBJ2-1,CASSILAQEQFF,TGTGCCAGCAGCATACTAGCTCAGGAGCAGTTCTTC
-,-,TRBV5-4,TRBJ2-7,CASSKRTGSYEQYF,TGTGCCAGCAGCAAGAGGACTGGATCCTACGAGCAGTACTTC
-,-,TRBV7-2,TRBJ1-4,CASSLGGRSNEKLFF,TGTGCCAGCAGCTTAGGGGGCAGGAGCAATGAAAAACTGTTTTTT
TRBD1,-,TRBV6-5,TRBJ2-7,CATTTLGTGGYEQYF,TGTGCCACCACAACACTAGGGACAGGAGGCTACGAGCAGTACTTC
TRBD1,-,TRBV7-6,TRBJ2-7,CASSLRPGTGSVGSYEQYF,TGTGCCAGCAGCCTACGTCCCGGGACAGGGTCGGTTGGGTCCTACGAGCAGTACTTC
TRBD2,-,TRBV4-3,TRBJ2-2,CASSQDLSGLAANTGELFF,TGCGCCAGCAGCCAAGATCTTTCGGGACTAGCGGCAAACACCGGGGAGCTGTTTTTT
TRBD1,-,TRBV5-1,TRBJ2-5,CASSSRTGAQETQYF,TGCGCCAGCAGCTCAAGGACAGGGGCACAAGAGACCCAGTACTTC
TRBD1,-,TRBV7-3,TRBJ2-5,CASSRTGVETQYF,TGTGCCAGCAGCAGGACAGGGGTCGAGACCCAGTACTTC
-,-,TRBV7-3,TRBJ1-6,CASSLQANGNSPLHF,TGTGCCAGCAGCTTACAGGCAAATGGTAATTCACCCCTCCACTTT
-,-,TRBV7-2,TRBJ2-3,CASSRWTDTQYF,TGTGCCAGCAGCCGGTGGACAGATACGCAGTATTTT
-,-,TRBV5-4,TRBJ2-5,CASSLSAEDQETQYF,TGTGCCAGCAGCTTGAGCGCGGAAGACCAAGAGACCCAGTACTTC
TRBD1,few,TRBV7-8,TRBJ1-4,CASSLAGGQGRFHEKLFF,TGTGCCAGCAGCTTAGCGGGGGGACAGGGGAGATTCCATGAAAAACTGTTTTTT
TRBD1,-,TRBV4-3,TRBJ1-3,CASSRDRASSGNTIYF,TGCGCCAGCAGCCGGGACAGGGCGAGCTCTGGAAACACCATATATTTT
-,-,TRBV2,TRBJ1-1,CASKLEVNTEAFF,TGTGCCAGCAAGCTAGAGGTAAACACTGAAGCTTTCTTT
-,-,TRBV18,TRBJ1-1,CASSPDGRGNTEAFF,TGTGCCAGCTCACCAGACGGACGGGGGAACACTGAAGCTTTCTTT
TRBD2,-,TRBV5-1,TRBJ2-3,CASSSATSGVRGTDTQYF,TGCGCCAGCAGCTCGGCGACTAGCGGGGTCAGAGGCACAGATACGCAGTATTTT
TRBD1,-,TRBV9,TRBJ1-2,CASSVDRGGNGYTF,TGTGCCAGCAGCGTAGACAGGGGGGGAAATGGCTACACCTTC
-,-,TRBV21-1,TRBJ2-3,CASSKDRGVVTSGSTDTQYF,TGTGCCAGCAGCAAGGATAGAGGGGTTGTGACTAGCGGGAGCACAGATACGCAGTATTTT
TRBD1,-,TRBV7-2,TRBJ1-6,CASSWKGAPLSSYNSPLHF,TGTGCCAGCAGCTGGAAGGGGGCCCCTTTAAGCTCCTATAATTCACCCCTCCACTTT
TRBD1,-,TRBV27,TRBJ1-2,CASTPTGVTGYGYTF,TGTGCCAGCACCCCCACAGGGGTCACTGGCTATGGCTACACCTTC
TRBD1,-,TRBV24-1,TRBJ1-2,CATSDTRTGDYGYTF,TGTGCCACCAGTGATACCAGGACAGGGGACTATGGCTACACCTTC
-,few,TRBV29-1,TRBJ1-2,CSVDEQNYGYTF,TGCAGCGTTGACGAGCAAAACTATGGCTACACCTTC
TRBD2,-,TRBV5-1,TRBJ2-5,CASNPGVGTSKETQYF,TGCGCCAGCAACCCCGGAGTCGGGACTAGCAAGGAGACCCAGTACTTC
-,-,TRBV7-6,TRBJ2-3,CASSLSRGHTDTQYF,TGTGCCAGCAGCTTATCCAGGGGACACACAGATACGCAGTATTTT
TRBD1,-,TRBV2,TRBJ1-3,CASSGDRGTGNTIYF,TGTGCCAGCAGTGGGGACAGGGGGACTGGAAACACCATATATTTT
-,once,TRBV20-1,TRBJ1-6,CSASNSGSSFASPLHF,TGCAGTGCTAGTAATTCAGGGTCAAGTTTTGCGTCACCCCTCCACTTT
TRBD1,-,TRBV18,TRBJ1-3,CASSPPGEGASGNTIYF,TGTGCCAGCTCACCACCGGGCGAGGGGGCGAGCGGAAACACCATATATTTT
-,-,TRBV7-9,TRBJ1-4,CASSWGVNEKLFF,TGTGCCAGCAGCTGGGGGGTAAATGAAAAACTGTTTTTT
-,-,TRBV2,TRBJ1-5,CASGYSLYSNQPQHF,TGTGCCAGCGGTTACAGCCTGTATAGCAATCAGCCCCAGCATTTT
TRBD1,-,TRBV29-1,TRBJ1-1,CSVVETGDTEAFF,TGCAGCGTTGTGGAGACAGGGGACACTGAAGCTTTCTTT
-,-,TRBV19,TRBJ1-5,CASSISRGYNQPQHF,TGTGCCAGTAGTATATCCCGGGGTTACAATCAGCCCCAGCATTTT
TRBD2,-,TRBV3-1/TRBV3-2,TRBJ2-3,CASSHLAGGADTQYF,TGTGCCAGCAGCCATCTAGCGGGGGGAGCAGATACGCAGTATTTT
-,once,TRBV19,TRBJ2-5,CASSIGGETQYF,TGTGCCAGTAGTATCGGCGGGGAGACCCAGTACTTC
TRBD2,-,TRBV5-1,TRBJ2-6,CASRASGLAISSGANVLTF,TGCGCCAGCAGGGCCTCGGGACTAGCGATCAGCTCTGGGGCCAACGTCCTGACTTTC
-,few,TRBV5-8,TRBJ2-6,CASSPRGSSGANVLTF,TGTGCCAGCAGCCCCCGAGGGAGCTCTGGGGCCAACGTCCTGACTTTC
TRBD2,-,TRBV19,TRBJ2-2,CASSMAAGTPGELFF,TGTGCCAGTAGTATGGCAGCGGGGACCCCCGGGGAGCTGTTTTTT
-,once,TRBV10-3,TRBJ2-7,CAISDPGSSYEQYF,TGTGCCATCAGCGACCCCGGGAGCTCCTACGAGCAGTACTTC
-,few,TRBV5-4,TRBJ2-3,CASSLLLSTDTQYF,TGTGCCAGCAGCTTGTTACTGAGCACAGATACGCAGTATTTT
-,-,TRBV5-1,TRBJ1-2,CASSWRAGYEGGYTF,TGCGCCAGCAGCTGGAGGGCAGGGTATGAGGGTGGCTACACCTTC
-,-,TRBV19,TRBJ1-4,CASSIGSTIREKLFF,TGTGCCAGTAGTATAGGGAGTACAATACGTGAAAAACTGTTTTTT
-,-,TRBV27,TRBJ1-3,CASSSRGSNTIYF,TGTGCCAGCAGTTCCCGGGGGTCTAACACCATATATTTT
TRBD1,once,TRBV18,TRBJ1-1,CASSPDRAEAFF,TGTGCCAGCTCACCCGACAGGGCTGAAGCTTTCTTT
-,-,TRBV10-3,TRBJ2-5,CAISETPGGQETQYF,TGTGCCATCAGTGAGACCCCCGGAGGACAAGAGACCCAGTACTTC
-,-,TRBV6-1,TRBJ2-7,CASSEVGQPSYEQYF,TGTGCCAGCAGTGAAGTAGGACAGCCCTCCTACGAGCAGTACTTC
-,-,TRBV2,TRBJ2-5,CASSEDQGLETQYF,TGTGCCAGCAGTGAAGATCAGGGGTTGGAGACCCAGTACTTC
TRBD1,-,TRBV19,TRBJ2-5,CASSIWTGGLETQYF,TGTGCCAGTAGTATCTGGACAGGGGGACTAGAGACCCAGTACTTC
-,-,TRBV18,TRBJ1-1,CASSPLRAGDEAFF,TGTGCCAGCTCACCGCTGAGGGCAGGGGACGAAGCTTTCTTT
TRBD1,-,TRBV6-6,TRBJ2-7,CASSPATGGIDSGSRSAKRYEQYF,TGTGCCAGCAGTCCCGCGACAGGGGGCATCGACAGCGGGAGTCGGTCCGCAAAAAGGTACGAGCAGTACTTC